Sequencing of this TCR beta chain was carried out in a study of shared clonotypes between healthy human individuals. Study conclusions and caveats: In a handful of donors, about 5% of naive CD4 clonotypes appeared in common. Estimated richness values were generally larger in naive subsets than in memory subsets.

In the case of this clone: Its target is unknown.

Each subset's genomic DNA was split evenly across several immunoSEQ plates. The assay was immunoSEQ multiplex PCR, and TCRdb's table has in-frame clones only and misses some. This table has about 1 million clones, about 74% appearing once. V shed 0 bases and J shed 1 base, with 21 bases lying between them. CDR3 size: 19 residues. Germline loops: CDR1 SEHNR, CDR2 FQNEAQ (reference sequence). The sequenced sample consisted of memory CD4+ T cells sorted from blood. Subset in this sample: CD45RA-negative fraction. The sequence was collected from a man younger than 35 in good health. The chain has TRBV7-9 and TRBJ2-5; a weak D match, TRBD2 (5 bases). The CDR3 is CASSLAGSVRLTSQETQYF. Here the CDR3 DNA reads TGTGCCAGCAGCTTAGCGGGGTCGGTCAGACTAACTTCCCAAGAGACCCAGTACTTC.